Shown below are 19 T cell receptor beta chains from a single sample sequenced in a study of technical replicates of blood from a few donors. Sequencing used immunoSEQ multiplex PCR; TCRdb keeps in-frame clones, though not all of them. This repertoire shows 55,000 to 60,000 clones, just under 95% found once; its top ten account for around 4%. The sample consisted of PBMCs. These TCRs come from a human donor in good health. Some clones in this sample may be carry-over from other donors' samples.

This chain uses TRBV10-3 with TRBJ2-3; 8 bases map to TRBD1. This CDR3 is built from 13 residues. Germline lookup yields CDR1 ENHRY and CDR2 SYGVKD. Trimming took 6 bases from V and 5 from J; bases not matched to a gene: 4. CDR3 sequence reads: CAISRGLEDTQYF. The CDR3 region has the DNA TGTGCCATCAGCAGGGGGCTCGAAGATACGCAGTATTTT.

This chain links TRBV27 with TRBJ2-7, with a weak D call TRBD2 (7 bases). Trimming left V 2 bases short and J 3 bases short, with 20 bases between. Germline CDR1 reads MNHEY; CDR2 reads SMNVEV (reference sequence). The CDR3 covers 17 residues. DNA for the CDR3: TGTGCCAGCAGTTTACTCCTTAAAGGGGGGGTCATCTACGAGCAGTACTTC. Its protein product is CASSLLLKGGVIYEQYF.

The rearrangement links TRBV2 to TRBJ2-5; 7 bases match TRBD2. The germline gives CDR1 SNHLY, CDR2 FYNNEI. Germline trimming cut 3 bases from V and 5 bases from J; bases unmatched to any gene: 6. The CDR3 loop spans 14 amino acids. The CDR3 loop is CASSEVRSGETQYF. CDR3 nucleotides: TGTGCCAGCAGTGAGGTTCGTAGCGGGGAGACCCAGTACTTC. The whole variable domain, remainder taken from reference TRBV2 and TRBJ2-5, is EPEVTQTPSHQVTQMGQEVILRCVPISNHLYFYWYRQILGQKVEFLVSFYNNEISEKSEIFDDQFSVERPDGSNFTLKIRSTKLEDSAMYFCASSEVRSGETQYFGPGTRLLVL.

This chain joins TRBV7-8 and TRBJ2-7, with D tentatively TRBD1 (6 bases). The germline V gene encodes CDR1 SGHVS and CDR2 FQNEAQ. V lost 6 bases to trimming and J lost 0 bases, with 18 bases between them. This CDR3 is 16 amino acids long. DNA of the CDR3: TGTGCCAGCAGACAACACTTGAGACAGGACTCCTACGAGCAGTACTTC. Translated, it gives CASRQHLRQDSYEQYF.

V is TRBV7-9 and J is TRBJ2-5, with TRBD2 matching over 12 bases. Germline V gives CDR1 SEHNR, CDR2 FQNEAQ (reference sequence). There are 14 residues in the CDR3. The ends lost 5 bases at V and 5 bases at J; junction bases unmatched: 3. The CDR3 protein is CASSASGGAETQYF. The CDR3 region has the DNA TGTGCCAGCAGCGCTAGCGGGGGGGCCGAGACCCAGTACTTC.

The chain uses TRBV7-2 and TRBJ2-5; D possibly corresponds to TRBD2 (5 bases). CDR3 length equals 15 residues. V shed 2 bases and J shed 5 bases, with 15 bases lying between them. Germline CDR1 is SGHTA and CDR2 is FQGNSA. In DNA form, the CDR3 reads TGTGCCAGCAGCTTAAGTTTTGCGGGCAGGGAGACCCAGTACTTC. Its translation: CASSLSFAGRETQYF.

This clone was counted only a few times. The chain combines TRBV6-5 with TRBJ2-5; 7 nucleotides line up with TRBD1. V lost 6 bases to trimming and J lost 5 bases; unmatched junction nucleotides: 6. This CDR3 contains 13 residues. Germline V gene lookup returns CDR1 MNHEY and CDR2 SVGAGI. The CDR3 is CASSRGWEETQYF. The CDR3 DNA follows: TGTGCCAGCAGCAGGGGGTGGGAGGAGACCCAGTACTTC.

The count of this clone is one. The rearrangement uses TRBV6-5 and TRBJ1-4, with a tentative D call TRBD1 (5 bases). This CDR3 contains 15 residues. V was pared by 2 bases and J by 8 bases, with 15 bases between. CDR1 is MNHEY, CDR2 SVGAGI, per germline. As DNA, the CDR3 is TGTGCCAGCAGTTACGGAGGGGTAGCGTTGGAAAAACTGTTTTTT. It yields the protein CASSYGGVALEKLFF.

This rearrangement joins TRBV4-3 to TRBJ2-7, with TRBD2 identical over 9 bases. Germline V lookup: CDR1 LGHNA, CDR2 YSLEER. Trimming took 4 bases from V and 0 from J; bases not matched to a gene: 7. The CDR3 spans 16 residues. The CDR3 protein is CASSPRLAEGSYEQYF. The CDR3 DNA reads TGCGCCAGCAGCCCCCGACTAGCGGAAGGCTCCTACGAGCAGTACTTC.

The V and J genes are TRBV6-1 and TRBJ2-7; TRBD2 matches at 14 bases. Germline lookup yields CDR1 MNHNS and CDR2 SASEGT. The trim removed 3 bases at V and 2 bases at J, leaving 0 bases unmatched. CDR3 length: 15 amino acids. CDR3 sequence: CASSEGLAGAYEQYF. In DNA form, the CDR3 reads TGTGCCAGCAGTGAGGGACTAGCGGGAGCCTACGAGCAGTACTTC.

J is TRBJ1-2 and V is TRBV2; tentative D call: TRBD1 (6 bases). The CDR3 spans 12 residues. Germline V lookup: CDR1 SNHLY, CDR2 FYNNEI. Trimming left V 5 bases short and J 7 bases short, with 11 bases between. In DNA form, the CDR3 reads TGTGCCAGCAGTCTTAACAGGGCTGGCTACACCTTC. This encodes CASSLNRAGYTF.

This clone showed up just once. This sequence joins TRBV5-1 and TRBJ1-5, with D perhaps TRBD1 (5 bases). Looked up from germline, CDR1 is SGHRS and CDR2 is YFSETQ. V dropped 0 bases and J dropped 0 bases, with 7 bases sitting between them. The CDR3 consists of 15 residues. CDR3 residues: CASSLEGNSNQPQHF. DNA of the CDR3: TGCGCCAGCAGCTTGGAGGGGAATAGCAATCAGCCCCAGCATTTT.

The CDR3 is CASRLLAGGPDTQYF. The DNA for the CDR3 is TGTGCCAGCAGGCTACTAGCGGGAGGGCCAGATACGCAGTATTTT. This chain connects TRBV7-2 to TRBJ2-3; 13 nucleotides agree with TRBD2. V was pared by 6 bases and J by 4 bases, with 4 bases of the junction left unmatched. This CDR3 region has 15 residues. Germline loops: CDR1 SGHTA, CDR2 FQGNSA.

The V gene is TRBV29-1, the J gene TRBJ2-7; 11 bases agree with TRBD1. CDR3 length equals 15 residues. Unmatched junction bases numbered 8, after V lost 4 bases and J lost 3 bases. Germline-derived CDR1 and CDR2 are SQVTM and ANQGSEA. The chain's CDR3 is CSVGGQGGFSYEQYF. The CDR3 region has the DNA TGCAGCGTTGGGGGACAGGGGGGTTTCAGCTACGAGCAGTACTTC.

The chain uses TRBV7-8 and TRBJ1-2; D ambiguous. The germline V and J ends were trimmed by 3 bases and 0 bases, with 5 bases remaining between them. CDR1 SGHVS and CDR2 FQNEAQ come from the germline V gene. CDR3 size: 13 residues. Written as DNA, the CDR3 is TGTGCCAGCAGCTTGTACACTAACTATGGCTACACCTTC. Protein sequence: CASSLYTNYGYTF. The full variable domain, rest sourced from reference TRBV7-8 and TRBJ1-2, is GAGVSQSPRYKVAKRGQDVALRCDPISGHVSLFWYQQALGQGPEFLTYFQNEAQLDKSGLPSDRFFAERPEGSVSTLKIQRTQQEDSAVYLCASSLYTNYGYTFGSGTRLTVV.

The chain combines TRBV30 with TRBJ2-5; the D gene is possibly TRBD2 (6 bases). Trimming shortened V by 5 bases and J by 3 bases, and 13 bases separated the two germline ends. CDR3 length equals 13 residues. CDR1 is GTSNPN and CDR2 is SVGIG in the germline V gene (reference sequence). DNA for the CDR3: TGTGCCTGGGAAGGAGGGGCAGAAGAGACCCAGTACTTC. It translates to CAWEGGAEETQYF.

Only one count was recorded for this clone. The chain carries TRBV7-3 and TRBJ1-5; no clear D gene. The V gene lost 7 bases and the J gene lost 0 bases, with 16 bases spanning the gap. The CDR3 consists of 16 residues. The germline gives CDR1 SGHTA, CDR2 FQGTGA. DNA of the CDR3: TGTGCCAGCACTTGGGCATGCCTTTATAGCAATCAGCCCCAGCATTTT. Encoded protein: CASTWACLYSNQPQHF.

This clone came up once. The rearrangement uses TRBV12-5 and TRBJ2-5, with 9 bases fitting TRBD2. Looked up from germline, CDR1 is LGHNT and CDR2 is FRNRAP. V lost 7 bases to trimming and J lost 4 bases; unmatched junction nucleotides: 10. The CDR3 is 15 residues long. The CDR3 region is CASANSGGYLETQYF. The CDR3 DNA sequence: TGTGCTAGTGCCAATAGCGGGGGTTACCTAGAGACCCAGTACTTC.

The chain employs TRBV12-5 and TRBJ2-7, with 7 bases matching TRBD2. The CDR3 runs 14 residues. The trim removed 6 bases at V and 2 bases at J, leaving 7 bases unmatched. Germline V gene sequence: CDR1 LGHNT, CDR2 FRNRAP. The CDR3 sequence is CASGQLGGAYEQYF. The CDR3 DNA is TGTGCTAGTGGCCAGCTTGGGGGGGCCTACGAGCAGTACTTC.